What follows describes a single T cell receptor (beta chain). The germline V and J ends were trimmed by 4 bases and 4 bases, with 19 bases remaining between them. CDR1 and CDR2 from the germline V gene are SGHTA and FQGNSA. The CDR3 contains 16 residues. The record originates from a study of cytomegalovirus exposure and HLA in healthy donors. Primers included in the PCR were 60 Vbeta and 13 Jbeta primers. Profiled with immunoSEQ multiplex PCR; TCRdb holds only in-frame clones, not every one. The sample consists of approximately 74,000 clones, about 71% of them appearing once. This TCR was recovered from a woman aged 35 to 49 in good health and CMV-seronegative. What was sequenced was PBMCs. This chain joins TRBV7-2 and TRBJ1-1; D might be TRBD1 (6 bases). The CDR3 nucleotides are TGTGCCAGCAGCTCCCAAACAGGGATTTACGGCACTGAAGCTTTCTTT. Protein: CASSSQTGIYGTEAFF.